One TCR beta chain is described in this entry. This clone has more than one count but fewer than ten. Its cognate antigen has yet to be identified. No much larger clone exists at a distance of one base, and base qualities are not known. The germline V gene encodes CDR1 SGHTA and CDR2 FQGNSA. V sheds 3 bases and J sheds 10 bases, leaving 12 bases between their ends. The CDR3 starts with the cysteine, ends with the phenylalanine, and has 12 residues. The read is trimmed to its CDR3 DNA, 36 bases read in frame from base 1. Libraries were constructed by the immunoSEQ multiplex PCR assay. In TCRdb, the immuneACCESS table is reduced to in-frame sequences with V and J assigned. These tables do not hold every clone; where another copy was compared, an unresolved V gene accounts for under half, and the others remain unexplained. This sample holds 40,000 to 60,000 clones; 80% to 95% were observed only once. Roughly 0.92% of the sample comes from the top ten.

This sample was taken from a study of T cell changes during pregnancy in multiple sclerosis (dated by TCRdb to about 2019). General notes on the study: The study examined how the T cell repertoire changed over the course of pregnancy in women with multiple sclerosis.

The chain is made from TRBV7-2 and TRBJ1-1; the D gene is not confidently resolved. Sequencing used peripheral blood, obtained after pregnancy. The clonotype comes from a female donor with multiple sclerosis, enrolled in a pregnancy study. The DNA reads as follows: TGTGCCAGCAGCTTCAATACTCCGGGAGCTTTCTTT. It encodes CASSFNTPGAFF.